A single sample gave rise to the 12 T cell receptor beta chains below, sequenced in a study of blood T cell repertoires in COVID-19. Profiled with immunoSEQ multiplex PCR; TCRdb holds only in-frame clones, not every one. The sample lists roughly 79,000 clones, roughly 90% seen once, with around 5.8% in the top ten. Input material: peripheral blood. The receptors derive from a woman aged 50 to 60 with acute or convalescent COVID-19.

In DNA form, the CDR3 reads TGTGCCAGCAGAGACAGGGGGCGAGGTGGTGACACTGAAGCTTTCTTT. It encodes CASRDRGRGGDTEAFF. This rearrangement joins TRBV2 to TRBJ1-1; TRBD1 matches at 10 bases. Trimming took 6 bases from V and 3 from J; bases not matched to a gene: 10. Per germline, CDR1 SNHLY and CDR2 FYNNEI. This CDR3 region has 16 residues.

The chain joins TRBV7-2 to TRBJ2-7; TRBD1 might be the D (6 bases). This CDR3 has 16 residues. CDR1 is SGHTA, CDR2 FQGNSA, per germline. V lost 4 bases, J lost 3 bases, and 19 bases lay in between. The CDR3 sequence: CASSSPPSTGFYEQYF. The CDR3 DNA sequence: TGTGCCAGCAGCTCGCCCCCTTCGACAGGTTTCTACGAGCAGTACTTC. The full variable domain, rest sourced from reference TRBV7-2 and TRBJ2-7, is GAGVSQSPSNKVTEKGKDVELRCDPISGHTALYWYRQSLGQGLEFLIYFQGNSAPDKSGLPSDRFSAERTGGSVSTLTIQRTQQEDSAVYLCASSSPPSTGFYEQYFGPGTRLTVT.

The V gene is TRBV3-1 (or the pseudogene TRBV3-2), the J gene TRBJ1-3; D perhaps matches TRBD1 (5 bases). The CDR3 runs to 15 residues. The germline CDR1 and CDR2 sequences are LGHDT and YNNKEL (reference sequence). V shed 0 bases and J shed 4 bases, with 10 bases lying between them. CDR3 loop: CASSQERTGGNTIYF. As DNA, the CDR3 is TGTGCCAGCAGCCAAGAGCGAACAGGAGGAAACACCATATATTTT.

The chain uses TRBV6-2 or TRBV6-3 and TRBJ1-1, with 9 nucleotides matching TRBD1. CDR3 length equals 16 residues. J lost 5 bases, V lost 0 bases, and 7 bases had no gene match. Germline assignment: CDR1 MNHEY and CDR2 SVGEGT. The CDR3 coding sequence is TGTGCCAGCAGTTACTCCCCGACAGGGGGTCGAACTGAAGCTTTCTTT. Translation: CASSYSPTGGRTEAFF.

The chain uses TRBV2 and TRBJ2-6, with D maybe TRBD1 (5 bases). Germline CDR1 is SNHLY and CDR2 is FYNNEI. V was shortened by 7 bases and J by 1 base, with 17 bases between the two germline ends. The CDR3 length is 17 residues. CDR3 sequence reads: CASTGDRRASGANVLTF. The CDR3 nucleotides are TGTGCCAGCACCGGAGACAGACGGGCATCTGGGGCCAACGTCCTGACTTTC.

V usage is TRBV9 and J usage is TRBJ2-5; TRBD1 is a possible D gene (5 bases). Trimming left V 0 bases short and J 2 bases short, with 11 bases between. This CDR3 spans 15 amino acids. Germline V gene data show CDR1 as SGDLS and CDR2 as YYNGEE. The CDR3 loop reads CASSVGGRMQETQYF. The DNA of the CDR3 is TGTGCCAGCAGCGTAGGGGGCAGGATGCAAGAGACCCAGTACTTC.

This clone is classed as large. This chain uses TRBV27 with TRBJ2-7; 8 nucleotides align to TRBD1. There are 14 residues in the CDR3. CDR1 and CDR2 (germline): MNHEY, SMNVEV (reference sequence). V lost 5 bases, J lost 2 bases, and 5 bases stayed unmatched. CDR3 coding DNA: TGTGCCAGCAGTGGACAGGGATCAGCCTACGAGCAGTACTTC. Translated, it gives CASSGQGSAYEQYF.

The rearrangement links TRBV28 to TRBJ1-6; TRBD1 matches 10 bases. The J segment lost 0 bases and the V segment lost 4 bases, leaving 6 bases of the junction unmatched. The CDR3 extends over 18 amino acids. Germline assignment: CDR1 MDHEN and CDR2 SYDVKM. CDR3 amino acids: CASSSGQGGSSYNSPLHF. The CDR3 region has the DNA TGTGCCAGCAGTTCAGGACAGGGGGGAAGCTCCTATAATTCACCCCTCCACTTT.

V is TRBV6-5 and J is TRBJ1-5, with 8 bases lining up with TRBD1. Germline loops: CDR1 MNHEY, CDR2 SVGAGI. This CDR3 is 14 amino acids long. Trimming at V came to 7 bases and at J to 4 bases, leaving 6 bases not matched to a gene. In nucleotides, the CDR3 is TGTGCCAGCAAGCGTCGGGACAGGAATCAGCCCCAGCATTTT. Amino acid sequence: CASKRRDRNQPQHF.

This chain connects TRBV27 to TRBJ2-2; a possible D gene is TRBD2 (6 bases). The CDR3 runs to 12 residues. Trimming took off 7 bases at V and 7 bases at J, with 10 bases between the two ends. Germline values: CDR1 MNHEY, CDR2 SMNVEV (reference sequence). The CDR3 DNA sequence: TGTGCCAGCACCCTGGGAGGCGGGGAGCTGTTTTTT. This codes for CASTLGGGELFF.

CDR3: CASRRAGVIYEQYF. The CDR3 nucleotides read TGTGCCAGCAGAAGAGCGGGAGTTATCTACGAGCAGTACTTC. The chain is built from TRBV28 and TRBJ2-7; 8 bases match TRBD2. This CDR3 has 14 amino acids. Germline assignment: CDR1 MDHEN and CDR2 SYDVKM. With 6 bases clipped from V and 3 bases from J, the junction kept 7 bases outside the gene matches.

The CDR3 loop is CASSYPGAGGGSEQFF. CDR3 coding DNA: TGTGCCAGCAGTTACCCGGGAGCGGGAGGTGGCAGTGAGCAGTTCTTC. The chain is built from TRBV6-2 or TRBV6-3 and TRBJ2-1; TRBD2 agrees at 9 bases. Germline V lookup: CDR1 MNHEY, CDR2 SVGEGT. V lost 2 bases, J lost 9 bases, and 11 bases stayed unmatched. The CDR3 has 16 amino acids.